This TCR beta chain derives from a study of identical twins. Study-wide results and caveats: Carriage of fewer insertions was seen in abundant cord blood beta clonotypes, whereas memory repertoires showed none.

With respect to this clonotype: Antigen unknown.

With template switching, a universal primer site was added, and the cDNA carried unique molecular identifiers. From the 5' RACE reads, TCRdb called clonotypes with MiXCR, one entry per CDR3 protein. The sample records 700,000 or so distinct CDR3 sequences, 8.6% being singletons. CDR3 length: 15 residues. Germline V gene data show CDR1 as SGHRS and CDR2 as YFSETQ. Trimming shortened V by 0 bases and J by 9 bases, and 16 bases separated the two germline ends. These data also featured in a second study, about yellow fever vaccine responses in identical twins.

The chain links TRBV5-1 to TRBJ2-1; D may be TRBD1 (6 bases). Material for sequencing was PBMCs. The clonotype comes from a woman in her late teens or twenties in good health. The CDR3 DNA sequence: TGCGCCAGCAGCTTGGCTGGGGGCCGGGTAAGTGAGCAGTTCTTC. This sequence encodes CASSLAGGRVSEQFF.